The 17 T cell receptor beta chains in this list originate from one sample, sequenced in a study of technical replicates of blood from several donors. Produced via immunoSEQ multiplex PCR; TCRdb's table is partial and in-frame only. The data hold around 80,000 clones, with 90% to 95% observed a single time. Sequenced: T cells isolated from PBMCs. All receptors come from a human donor in good health.

This rearrangement joins TRBV6-4 to TRBJ1-6; 7 positions match TRBD1. CDR3 length: 19 residues. Germline values: CDR1 MRHNA, CDR2 SNTAGT. V was clipped by 5 bases and J by 4 bases; unmatched bases: 17. CDR3 protein: CASSPNKIPGTAYNSPLHF. CDR3 bases: TGTGCCAGCAGTCCCAACAAAATACCCGGGACAGCTTATAATTCACCCCTCCACTTT.

The V gene is TRBV5-4, the J gene TRBJ2-3, with TRBD2 identical over 8 bases. Germline CDR1 is SGHNT and CDR2 is YYREEE (reference sequence). The CDR3 is 15 amino acids. Unmatched junction bases numbered 4, after V lost 0 bases and J lost 4 bases. The CDR3 loop is CASSLARGVPDTQYF. In DNA form, the CDR3 reads TGTGCCAGCAGCTTGGCGCGGGGGGTCCCAGATACGCAGTATTTT.

V gene TRBV5-1 combines with J gene TRBJ2-7, with D maybe TRBD2 (6 bases). Germline assignment: CDR1 SGHRS and CDR2 YFSETQ. V was trimmed by 4 bases and J by 5 bases, leaving 16 bases between them. The CDR3 extends over 14 amino acids. CDR3: CASSPGESTHEQYF. The CDR3 DNA is TGCGCCAGCAGCCCGGGGGAGTCCACCCACGAGCAGTACTTC.

The CDR3 region is CASSYSTGTDTQYF. In DNA form, the CDR3 reads TGTGCCAGCAGTTACTCGACAGGCACAGATACGCAGTATTTT. This chain links TRBV6-6 with TRBJ2-3; TRBD1 might be the D (5 bases). V was trimmed by 0 bases and J by 1 base, leaving 5 bases between them. Germline V gives CDR1 MNHNY, CDR2 SVGAGI (reference sequence). The CDR3 is made up of 14 amino acids.

This chain connects TRBV5-4 to TRBJ1-1; no firm D call. The CDR3 contains 14 residues. Germline-derived CDR1 and CDR2 are SGHNT and YYREEE (reference sequence). Trimming took off 4 bases at V and 1 base at J, with 11 bases between the two ends. The CDR3 region has the DNA TGTGCCAGCAGCGTGCAGACTGGGAACACTGAAGCTTTCTTT. Its translation: CASSVQTGNTEAFF. Based on the CDR3 plus reference TRBV5-4 and TRBJ1-1, the full variable domain is ETGVTQSPTHLIKTRGQQVTLRCSSQSGHNTVSWYQQALGQGPQFIFQYYREEENGRGNFPPRFSGLQFPNYSSELNVNALELDDSALYLCASSVQTGNTEAFFGQGTRLTVV.

The V gene is TRBV19, the J gene TRBJ1-5, with D possibly matching TRBD1 (5 bases). V lost 7 bases to trimming and J lost 2 bases, with 12 bases between them. This CDR3 has 14 residues. Germline V gives CDR1 LNHDA, CDR2 SQIVND (reference sequence). The CDR3 region has the DNA TGTGCCAGTACTAGGGGAAGAGGCAATCAGCCCCAGCATTTT. Translating gives CASTRGRGNQPQHF.

The chain couples TRBV27 to TRBJ2-1; no clear D. Germline V gives CDR1 MNHEY, CDR2 SMNVEV (reference sequence). Trimming cost V 2 bases and J 6 bases, with 11 bases left between them. The CDR3 has 14 residues. The DNA of the CDR3 is TGTGCCAGCAGTTTAGGAAGTAGAGGCAATGAGCAGTTCTTC. As protein: CASSLGSRGNEQFF.

The V and J genes are TRBV11-2 and TRBJ2-4; 9 bases map to TRBD1. The CDR3 extends over 16 amino acids. CDR1 and CDR2 from the germline V gene are SGHAT and FQNNGV. The V segment lost 1 base and the J segment 2 bases; nucleotides outside the gene matches: 3. CDR3 residues: CASSLGDRASKNIQYF. For the CDR3, the DNA is TGTGCCAGCAGCTTAGGGGACAGGGCGTCCAAAAACATTCAGTACTTC.

CDR3 region: CASSLEGTSGSYEQYF. The DNA for the CDR3 is TGCGCCAGCAGTCTCGAAGGGACTAGCGGCTCCTACGAGCAGTACTTC. This chain uses TRBV4-1 with TRBJ2-7; the match to TRBD2 covers 11 bases. Germline V lookup: CDR1 MGHRA, CDR2 YSYEKL. The CDR3 loop spans 16 amino acids. V lost 6 bases, J lost 0 bases, and 7 bases stayed unmatched.

The chain joins TRBV28 to TRBJ2-7; D might be TRBD1 (5 bases). The CDR3 is 14 residues long. The V gene's germline CDR1 is MDHEN and CDR2 SYDVKM. The V end was cut by 1 base, the J end by 2 bases, with 9 bases between. CDR3 sequence (DNA): TGTGCCAGCAGTTTATTCAGGGCCCCCTACGAGCAGTACTTC. Amino acid sequence: CASSLFRAPYEQYF. Drawing the rest from reference TRBV28 and TRBJ2-7, the complete variable domain is DVKVTQSSRYLVKRTGEKVFLECVQDMDHENMFWYRQDPGLGLRLIYFSYDVKMKEKGDIPEGYSVSREKKERFSLILESASTNQTSMYLCASSLFRAPYEQYFGPGTRLTVT.

J is TRBJ1-1 and V is TRBV5-1; 7 positions match TRBD1. This CDR3 comprises 16 residues. V trimming: 5 bases; J trimming: 0 bases; junction bases outside the gene matches: 10. The germline V gene encodes CDR1 SGHRS and CDR2 YFSETQ. The CDR3 DNA reads TGCGCCAGCAGTAACGGACAGGCTCTTATGAACACTGAAGCTTTCTTT. Translated: CASSNGQALMNTEAFF.

Only one count was recorded for this clone. The genes are TRBV10-1 and TRBJ2-3; D may be TRBD2 (6 bases). V was shortened by 2 bases and J by 1 base, with 16 bases between the two germline ends. The CDR3 loop spans 17 amino acids. Germline CDR1 reads WNHNN; CDR2 reads SYGVQD (reference sequence). CDR3 DNA: TGCGCCAGCAGTGAGCCTCTTTCGGGGGACGGCACAGATACGCAGTATTTT. This translates into CASSEPLSGDGTDTQYF.

This chain links TRBV11-2 with TRBJ1-5, with a weak D call TRBD1 (6 bases). The V end was cut by 3 bases, the J end by 6 bases, with 12 bases between. Germline lookup yields CDR1 SGHAT and CDR2 FQNNGV. There are 14 residues in the CDR3. CDR3 protein: CASSLAGVSQPQHF. The CDR3 DNA reads TGTGCCAGCAGCTTGGCAGGGGTGTCTCAGCCCCAGCATTTT.

The chain combines TRBV10-3 with TRBJ2-7, with a possible D match to TRBD1 (5 bases). CDR3 size: 17 residues. V was cut by 0 bases and J by 0 bases, with 15 bases left in between. From germline, CDR1 is ENHRY and CDR2 SYGVKD. For the CDR3, the DNA is TGTGCCATCAGTGAGTCTGCCGGCAGGGTGAGCTCCTACGAGCAGTACTTC. This gives the protein CAISESAGRVSSYEQYF.

The rearrangement joins TRBV4-1 to TRBJ2-4; 7 bases are shared with TRBD1. The CDR3 covers 17 residues. Germline V gene lookup returns CDR1 MGHRA and CDR2 YSYEKL. Trimming cost V 2 bases and J 0 bases; bases outside gene matches: 7. CDR3 region: CASSQPGTVLAKNIQYF. The CDR3 region has the DNA TGCGCCAGCAGCCAACCCGGGACAGTTCTAGCCAAAAACATTCAGTACTTC.

This chain uses TRBV6-1 with TRBJ2-5; possible D gene TRBD1, 5 bases. The V gene's germline CDR1 is MNHNS and CDR2 SASEGT. There are 15 residues in the CDR3. V gave up 5 bases and J gave up 1 base, with 14 bases separating them. Here the CDR3 reads CASSLKGHSQETQYF. For the CDR3, the DNA is TGTGCCAGCAGTTTGAAAGGACACAGCCAAGAGACCCAGTACTTC.

The gene calls are TRBV7-9 and TRBJ2-7, with 10 positions matching TRBD2. V lost 0 bases and J lost 0; bases outside the gene matches: 11. Germline lookup yields CDR1 SEHNR and CDR2 FQNEAQ (reference sequence). The CDR3 runs to 19 residues. For the CDR3, the DNA is TGTGCCAGCAGCTTAGCGAGGGGGCTAGCGGGGGTGAGCTCCTACGAGCAGTACTTC. It codes for CASSLARGLAGVSSYEQYF.